The rows below give T cell receptor beta chains drawn from one sample of a study of cytomegalovirus exposure and HLA in healthy donors. Using immunoSEQ multiplex PCR, the repertoire was profiled, and TCRdb retains in-frame clones only, with some absent. The sample contains around 180,000 clones, 87% of which appear only once. The sample comprised PBMCs. The receptor set was obtained from a girl under two years old in good health and CMV-seronegative. The CDR3 runs from the conserved cysteine through the conserved F or W. The D gene is left open where the match is weak. The size field is filled for only some rows; it gives once, few, many or a size class.

size	V	D	J	DNA	CDR3
NA	TRBV6-7	NA	TRBJ1-5	TGTGCCAGCAATATCCGGGACAAATATAGCAATCAGCCCCAGCATTTT	CASNIRDKYSNQPQHF
NA	TRBV5-3	NA	TRBJ1-1	TGTGCCAGAAGCTTGGCCAAGGGGGAGAGCACTGAAGCTTTCTTT	CARSLAKGESTEAFF
NA	TRBV4-2	TRBD2	TRBJ2-1	TGTGCCAGCAGCCAAGAAGGGACTAGCGAGCCAGCCCATGAGCAGTTCTTC	CASSQEGTSEPAHEQFF
NA	TRBV2	NA	TRBJ2-1	TGTGCCAGCACCCTGACAGCCTCAAAAATCAATGAGCAGTTCTTC	CASTLTASKINEQFF
NA	TRBV27	TRBD1	TRBJ2-3	TGTGCCAGCAGTTTGACAGGGGGGACAGATACGCAGTATTTT	CASSLTGGTDTQYF
NA	TRBV5-1	NA	TRBJ1-6	TGCGCCAGCAGCTTGGCCGGGACATCACCCCTCCACTTT	CASSLAGTSPLHF
NA	TRBV6-5	NA	TRBJ2-1	TGTGCCAGCAGTTACAGGCAGGGCAATGAGCAGTTCTTC	CASSYRQGNEQFF
NA	TRBV25-1	NA	TRBJ1-2	TGTGCCAGCAGTGAGGCCTACTATGGCTACACCTTC	CASSEAYYGYTF
NA	TRBV9	TRBD2	TRBJ2-1	TGTGCCAGCAGCGTAGGCCCTAGCGGGGGGGCAATCGGGGAGCAGTTCTTC	CASSVGPSGGAIGEQFF
NA	TRBV15	TRBD2	TRBJ2-3	TGTGCCACCAGCAGACTGGGACTAGCGGGAGGGGGTAGCACAGATACGCAGTATTTT	CATSRLGLAGGGSTDTQYF
NA	TRBV4-2	NA	TRBJ2-3	TGTGCCAGCAGCCAAGATTACGGGGTTCCAGATACGCAGTATTTT	CASSQDYGVPDTQYF
NA	TRBV2	NA	TRBJ2-3	TGTGCCAGCCTAGACTCAGCTAGCACAGATACGCAGTATTTT	CASLDSASTDTQYF
NA	TRBV4-2	TRBD1	TRBJ2-5	TGTGCCAGCAGCCAAGACAGGGGGGAGACCCAGTACTTC	CASSQDRGETQYF
NA	TRBV2	TRBD2	TRBJ2-7	TGTGCCAGCAGTGGGGGGCGGGGGGGCCCCTCCTACGAGCAGTACTTC	CASSGGRGGPSYEQYF
NA	TRBV5-4	TRBD2	TRBJ2-5	TGTGCCAGCAGCTTGCGTAGCGGGAGAGGGTTGGGGGAGACCCAGTACTTC	CASSLRSGRGLGETQYF
few	TRBV15	NA	TRBJ2-3	TGTGCCACCAGCGGGCCCCGCCCCACAGATACGCAGTATTTT	CATSGPRPTDTQYF
once	TRBV5-1	NA	TRBJ2-5	TGCGCCAGCAGCTTTACCGGACAGCAAGAGACCCAGTACTTC	CASSFTGQQETQYF
NA	TRBV7-2	TRBD1	TRBJ2-3	TGTGCCAGCAGCCCAAAACAGGGGGCGGCAGATACGCAGTATTTT	CASSPKQGAADTQYF
NA	TRBV27	NA	TRBJ1-2	TGTGCCAGCAGTTCACGCTCTCACACCCTCTCCGCTAACTATGGCTACACCTTC	CASSSRSHTLSANYGYTF
NA	TRBV5-5	TRBD1	TRBJ1-1	TGTGCCAGCAGACTTGGACAGGAGAACACTGAAGCTTTCTTT	CASRLGQENTEAFF
NA	TRBV5-1	TRBD2	TRBJ2-1	TGCGCCAGCAGGCATCTGAATAGCGGGAGTGGAAATGAGCAGTTCTTC	CASRHLNSGSGNEQFF
NA	TRBV10-1	TRBD1	TRBJ1-6	TGCGCCAGCAGTGGGACAGGGTTTTCACCCCTCCACTTT	CASSGTGFSPLHF
NA	TRBV4-1	NA	TRBJ2-5	TGCGCCAGCAGCCAAGTAGGAAGGGAGAAGACCCAGTACTTC	CASSQVGREKTQYF
NA	TRBV30	TRBD1	TRBJ2-2	TGTGCCTACCTCACAGGGGCCGGGGAGCTGTTTTTT	CAYLTGAGELFF
NA	TRBV5-1	TRBD2	TRBJ2-5	TGCGCCAGCAGCTCTAGAGCGGGAGCTGGGGAGACCCAGTACTTC	CASSSRAGAGETQYF
NA	TRBV4-3	NA	TRBJ2-7	TGCGCCAGCAGCCAAGATCGGCAACAGGGAAGTTACGAGCAGTACTTC	CASSQDRQQGSYEQYF
NA	TRBV5-1	NA	TRBJ2-3	TGCGCCAGCAGCTTCTCGACAGATACGCAGTATTTT	CASSFSTDTQYF
once	TRBV19	TRBD2	TRBJ2-1	TGTGCCAGTACGACTAGCGGGGGCTCCTACAATGAGCAGTTCTTC	CASTTSGGSYNEQFF
NA	TRBV5-4	NA	TRBJ2-2	TGTGCCAGCAGCCCCCCCGGATCGGGGGGCTCGGCCGGGGAGCTGTTTTTT	CASSPPGSGGSAGELFF
few	TRBV5-4	NA	TRBJ1-2	TGTGCCAGCAGCAACCGGGAAGGGAACTATGGCTACACCTTC	CASSNREGNYGYTF
few	TRBV5-4	TRBD2	TRBJ2-7	TGTGCCAGCAGCTTGGCCAGCGGGAATTTCGGGCTCGAGCAGTACTTC	CASSLASGNFGLEQYF
NA	TRBV11-2	TRBD2	TRBJ2-1	TGTGCCAGCAGCGTCGGACTAGCGGGGGGAAATGAGCAGTTCTTC	CASSVGLAGGNEQFF
NA	TRBV5-6	NA	TRBJ2-2	TGTGCCAGCAGCTTGGGCTCGGTAACCGGGGAGCTGTTTTTT	CASSLGSVTGELFF